The clone carrying this TCR beta chain occurred a few times. Antigen: not known. The study ran its PCR with 60 Vbeta and 13 Jbeta primers. Here immunoSEQ multiplex PCR was the method, and the copy in TCRdb shows in-frame clones only, minus some. This table holds around 180,000 clones, about 81% found once. These data are taken from a study of cytomegalovirus exposure and HLA in healthy donors. Across the whole study: A preliminary data release comprised roughly 80 million unique TCRs obtained from HLA-typed donors. Points from the study as a whole: Within the data, a cluster of highly shared sequence variants was likely a sequencing artifact.

Healthy people donating bone marrow made up the donors. The TCR originated in a woman aged 18-29 years in good health and CMV-seropositive. Sequences were obtained from PBMCs.

The CDR3 sequence: CASSLANTGYNEQFF. CDR3 DNA sequence: TGTGCCAGCAGCTTAGCGAACACAGGGTACAATGAGCAGTTCTTC. The chain couples TRBV7-3 to TRBJ2-1; maybe TRBD1 (6 bases). This CDR3 is built from 15 residues. Deletions cut 2 bases from V and 4 bases from J, with 12 bases between. The germline V gene has CDR1 SGHTA and CDR2 FQGTGA. Supplemented by reference TRBV7-3 and TRBJ2-1, the full variable domain reads GAGVSQTPSNKVTEKGKYVELRCDPISGHTALYWYRQSLGQGPEFLIYFQGTGAADDSGLPNDRFFAVRPEGSVSTLKIQRTERGDSAVYLCASSLANTGYNEQFFGPGTRLTVL.